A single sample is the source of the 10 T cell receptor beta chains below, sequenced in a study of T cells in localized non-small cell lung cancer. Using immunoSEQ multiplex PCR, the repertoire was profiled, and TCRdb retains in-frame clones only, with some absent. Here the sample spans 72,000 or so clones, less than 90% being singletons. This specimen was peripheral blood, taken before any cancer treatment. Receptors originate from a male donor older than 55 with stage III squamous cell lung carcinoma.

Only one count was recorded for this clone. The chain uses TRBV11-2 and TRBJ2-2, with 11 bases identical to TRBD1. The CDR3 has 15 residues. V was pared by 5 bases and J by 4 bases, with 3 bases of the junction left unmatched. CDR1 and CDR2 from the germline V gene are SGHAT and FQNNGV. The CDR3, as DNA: TGTGCCAGCAGCCGAGGACAGGGGGCCACCGGGGAGCTGTTTTTT. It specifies CASSRGQGATGELFF.

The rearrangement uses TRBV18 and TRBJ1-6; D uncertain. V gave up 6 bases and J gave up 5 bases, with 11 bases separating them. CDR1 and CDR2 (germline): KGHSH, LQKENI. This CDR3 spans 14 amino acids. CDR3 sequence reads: CASSGGGNNSPLHF. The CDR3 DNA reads TGTGCCAGCTCTGGCGGTGGGAATAATTCACCCCTCCACTTT.

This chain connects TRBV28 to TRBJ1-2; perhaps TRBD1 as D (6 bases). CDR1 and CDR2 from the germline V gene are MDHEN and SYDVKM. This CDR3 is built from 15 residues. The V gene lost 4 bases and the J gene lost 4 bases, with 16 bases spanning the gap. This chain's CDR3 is CASSSPSGQSYGYTF. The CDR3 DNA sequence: TGTGCCAGCAGTTCACCCTCCGGACAGAGCTATGGCTACACCTTC.

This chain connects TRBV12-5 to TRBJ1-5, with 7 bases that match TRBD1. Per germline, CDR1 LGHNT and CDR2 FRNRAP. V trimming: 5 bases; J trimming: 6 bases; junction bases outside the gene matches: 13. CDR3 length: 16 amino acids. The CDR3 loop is CASGRGDNRGGQPQHF. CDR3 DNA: TGTGCTAGTGGTCGAGGGGATAACAGGGGTGGTCAGCCCCAGCATTTT.

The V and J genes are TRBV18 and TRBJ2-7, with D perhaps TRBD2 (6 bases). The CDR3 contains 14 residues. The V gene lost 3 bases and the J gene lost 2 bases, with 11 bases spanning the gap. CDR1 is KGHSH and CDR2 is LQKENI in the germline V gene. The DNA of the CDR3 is TGTGCCAGCTCACCTGGGAGGATCACCTACGAGCAGTACTTC. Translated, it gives CASSPGRITYEQYF.

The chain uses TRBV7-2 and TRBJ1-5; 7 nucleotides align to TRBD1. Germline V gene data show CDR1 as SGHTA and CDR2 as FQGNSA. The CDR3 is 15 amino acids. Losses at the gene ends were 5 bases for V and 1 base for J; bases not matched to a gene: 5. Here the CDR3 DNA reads TGTGCCAGCAGCGAGATGGGACAGAGCAATCAGCCCCAGCATTTT. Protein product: CASSEMGQSNQPQHF. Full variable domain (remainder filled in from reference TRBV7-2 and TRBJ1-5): GAGVSQSPSNKVTEKGKDVELRCDPISGHTALYWYRQSLGQGLEFLIYFQGNSAPDKSGLPSDRFSAERTGGSVSTLTIQRTQQEDSAVYLCASSEMGQSNQPQHFGDGTRLSIL.

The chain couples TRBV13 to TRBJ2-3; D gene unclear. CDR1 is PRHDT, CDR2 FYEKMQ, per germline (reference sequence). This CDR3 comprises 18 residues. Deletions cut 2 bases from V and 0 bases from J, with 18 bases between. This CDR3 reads CASSLSSSLVPSTDTQYF. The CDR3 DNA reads TGTGCCAGCAGCTTAAGCTCTTCCCTGGTACCTAGCACAGATACGCAGTATTTT.

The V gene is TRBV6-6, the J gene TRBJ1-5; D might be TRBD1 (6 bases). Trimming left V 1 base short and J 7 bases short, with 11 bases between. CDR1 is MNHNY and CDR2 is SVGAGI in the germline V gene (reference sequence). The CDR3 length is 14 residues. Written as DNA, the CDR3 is TGTGCCAGCAGTTACTTCCGGGACAAACAGCCCCAGCATTTT. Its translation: CASSYFRDKQPQHF.

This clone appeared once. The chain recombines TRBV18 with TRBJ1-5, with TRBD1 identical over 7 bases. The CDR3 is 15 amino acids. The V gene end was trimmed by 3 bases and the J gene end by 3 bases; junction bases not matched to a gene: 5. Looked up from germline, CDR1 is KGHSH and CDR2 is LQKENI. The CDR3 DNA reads TGTGCCAGCTCACCCGCCGGGACAGTCAATCAGCCCCAGCATTTT. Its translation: CASSPAGTVNQPQHF.

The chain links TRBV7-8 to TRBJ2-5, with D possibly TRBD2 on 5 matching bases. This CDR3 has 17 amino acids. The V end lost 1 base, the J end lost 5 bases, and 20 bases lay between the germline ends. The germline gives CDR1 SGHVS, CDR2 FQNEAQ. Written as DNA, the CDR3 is TGTGCCAGCAGCTTAGTTTTCCTCACCTCTACGGGGGAGACCCAGTACTTC. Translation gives CASSLVFLTSTGETQYF.